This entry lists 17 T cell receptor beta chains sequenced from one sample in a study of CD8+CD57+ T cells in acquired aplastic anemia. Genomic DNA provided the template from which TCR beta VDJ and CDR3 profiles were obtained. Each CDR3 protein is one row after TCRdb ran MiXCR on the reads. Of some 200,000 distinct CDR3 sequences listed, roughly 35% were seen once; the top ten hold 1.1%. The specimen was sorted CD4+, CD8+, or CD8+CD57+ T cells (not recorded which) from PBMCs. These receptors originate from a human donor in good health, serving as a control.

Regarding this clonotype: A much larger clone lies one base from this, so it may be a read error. The CDR3 loop is CASNQPQHF. In DNA form, the CDR3 reads TGTGCCAGCAATCAGCCCCAGCATTTT. The genes are TRBV2 and TRBJ1-5; D gene ambiguous. Germline V CDR1 and CDR2: SNHLY, FYNNEI. V was clipped by 7 bases and J by 5 bases, with 0 bases between them. The CDR3 consists of 9 residues.

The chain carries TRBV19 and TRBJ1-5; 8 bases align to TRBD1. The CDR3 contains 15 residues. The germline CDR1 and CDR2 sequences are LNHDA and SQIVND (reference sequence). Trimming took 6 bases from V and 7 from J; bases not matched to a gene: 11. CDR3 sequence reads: CASSPTWTGTQPQHF. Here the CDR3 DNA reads TGTGCCAGTAGCCCGACCTGGACAGGGACCCAGCCCCAGCATTTT. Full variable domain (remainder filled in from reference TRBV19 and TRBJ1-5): DGGITQSPKYLFRKEGQNVTLSCEQNLNHDAMYWYRQDPGQGLRLIYYSQIVNDFQKGDIAEGYSVSREKKESFPLTVTSAQKNPTAFYLCASSPTWTGTQPQHFGDGTRLSIL.

As DNA, the CDR3 is TGTGCCACCAGCTATCGATCACAGGGGGCTCCTCGGGGCTACACCTTC. It yields the protein CATSYRSQGAPRGYTF. The V gene is TRBV15, the J gene TRBJ1-2; TRBD1 agrees at 9 bases. Germline loops: CDR1 LNHNV, CDR2 YYDKDF (reference sequence). V shed 5 bases, J shed 8 bases, and the junction held 15 bases outside the gene matches. The length of the CDR3 is 16 residues.

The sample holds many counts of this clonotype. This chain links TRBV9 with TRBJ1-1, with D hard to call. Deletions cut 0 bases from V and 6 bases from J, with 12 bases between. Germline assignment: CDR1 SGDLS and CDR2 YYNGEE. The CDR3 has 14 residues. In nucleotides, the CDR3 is TGTGCCAGCAGCGTAGCCTCACGGGAGGCTGAAGCTTTCTTT. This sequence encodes CASSVASREAEAFF.

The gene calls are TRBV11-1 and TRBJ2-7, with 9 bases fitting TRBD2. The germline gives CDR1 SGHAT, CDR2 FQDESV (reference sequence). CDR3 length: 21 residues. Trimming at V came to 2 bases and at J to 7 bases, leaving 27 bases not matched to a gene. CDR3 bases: TGTGCCAGCAGCTTACACTCCATCCCTTCCCATAGCGGGAGTATGGCTCGGGAGCAGTACTTC. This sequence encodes CASSLHSIPSHSGSMAREQYF.

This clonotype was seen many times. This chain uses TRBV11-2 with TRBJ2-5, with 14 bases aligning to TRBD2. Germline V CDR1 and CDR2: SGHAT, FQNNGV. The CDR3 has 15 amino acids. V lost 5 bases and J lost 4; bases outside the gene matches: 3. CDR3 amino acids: CASSTGLAGGETQYF. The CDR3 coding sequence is TGTGCCAGCAGCACCGGACTAGCGGGAGGAGAGACCCAGTACTTC.

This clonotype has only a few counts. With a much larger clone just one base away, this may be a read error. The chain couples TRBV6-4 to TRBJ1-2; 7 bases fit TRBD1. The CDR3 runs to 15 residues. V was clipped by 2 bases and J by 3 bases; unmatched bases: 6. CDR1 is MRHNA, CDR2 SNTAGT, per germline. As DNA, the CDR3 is TGTGCCAGCAGTGACGGCCCAGGACAGGACTATGGCTACACCTTC. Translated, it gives CASSDGPGQDYGYTF.

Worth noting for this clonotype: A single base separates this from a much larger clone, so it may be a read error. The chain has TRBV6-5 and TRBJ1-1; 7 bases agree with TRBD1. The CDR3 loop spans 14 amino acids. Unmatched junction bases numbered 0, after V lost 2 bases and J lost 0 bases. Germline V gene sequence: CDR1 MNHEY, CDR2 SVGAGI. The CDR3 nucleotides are TGTGCCAGCAGTTACGACAGGGTGAACACTGAAGCTTTCTTT. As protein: CASSYDRVNTEAFF.

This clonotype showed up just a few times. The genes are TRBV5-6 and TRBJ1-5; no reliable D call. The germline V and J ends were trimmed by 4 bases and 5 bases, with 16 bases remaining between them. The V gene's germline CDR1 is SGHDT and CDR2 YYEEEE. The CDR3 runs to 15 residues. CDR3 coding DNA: TGTGCCAGCAGCCTAGGGCCGTCAGATCATCAGCCCCAGCATTTT. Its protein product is CASSLGPSDHQPQHF.

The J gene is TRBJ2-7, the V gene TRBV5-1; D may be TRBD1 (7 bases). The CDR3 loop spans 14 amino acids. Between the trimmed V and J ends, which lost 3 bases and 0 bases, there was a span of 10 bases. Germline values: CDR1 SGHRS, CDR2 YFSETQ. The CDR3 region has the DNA TGCGCCAGCAGCTGGGGGGACAGCTCCTACGAGCAGTACTTC. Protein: CASSWGDSSYEQYF.

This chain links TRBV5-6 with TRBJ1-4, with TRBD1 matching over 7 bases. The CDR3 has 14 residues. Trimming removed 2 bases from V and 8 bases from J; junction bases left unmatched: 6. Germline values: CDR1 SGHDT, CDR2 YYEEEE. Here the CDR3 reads CASSFAGGREKLFF. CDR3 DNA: TGTGCCAGCAGCTTTGCAGGGGGGCGGGAAAAACTGTTTTTT.

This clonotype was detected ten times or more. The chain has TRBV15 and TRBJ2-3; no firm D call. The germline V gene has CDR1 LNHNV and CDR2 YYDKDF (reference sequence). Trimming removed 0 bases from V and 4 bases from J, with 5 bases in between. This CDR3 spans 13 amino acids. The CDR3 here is CATSREWADTQYF. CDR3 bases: TGTGCCACCAGCAGAGAATGGGCAGATACGCAGTATTTT.

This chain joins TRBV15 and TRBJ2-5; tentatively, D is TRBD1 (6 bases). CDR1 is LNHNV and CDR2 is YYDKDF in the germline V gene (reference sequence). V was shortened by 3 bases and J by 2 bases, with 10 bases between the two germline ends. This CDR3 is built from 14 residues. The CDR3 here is CATSSSGTQETQYF. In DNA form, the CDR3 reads TGTGCCACCAGCAGTTCCGGGACACAAGAGACCCAGTACTTC.

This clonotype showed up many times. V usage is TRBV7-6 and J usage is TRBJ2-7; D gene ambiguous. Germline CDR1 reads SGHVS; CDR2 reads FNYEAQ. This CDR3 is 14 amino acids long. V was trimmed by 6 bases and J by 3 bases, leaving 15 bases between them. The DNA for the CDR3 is TGTGCCAGCAGTGAATTAGGACCGAGCTACGAGCAGTACTTC. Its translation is CASSELGPSYEQYF.

Here the CDR3 reads CASSAGGDSPLHF. DNA for the CDR3: TGTGCCAGCAGTGCAGGGGGCGATTCACCCCTCCACTTT. The gene calls are TRBV2 and TRBJ1-6; 8 positions agree with TRBD1. After removal of 4 bases from V and 8 bases from J, the junction contained 1 base not matched to a gene. The CDR3 is made up of 13 amino acids. The germline gives CDR1 SNHLY, CDR2 FYNNEI.

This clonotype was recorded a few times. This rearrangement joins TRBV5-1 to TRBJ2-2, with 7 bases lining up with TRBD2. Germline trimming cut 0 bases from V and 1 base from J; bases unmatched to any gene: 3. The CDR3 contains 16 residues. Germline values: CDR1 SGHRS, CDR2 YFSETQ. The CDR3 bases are TGCGCCAGCAGCTTGGAGCCTAGCGGGAACACCGGGGAGCTGTTTTTT. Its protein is CASSLEPSGNTGELFF. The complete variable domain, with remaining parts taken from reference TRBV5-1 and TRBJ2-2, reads KAGVTQTPRYLIKTRGQQVTLSCSPISGHRSVSWYQQTPGQGLQFLFEYFSETQRNKGNFPGRFSGRQFSNSRSEMNVSTLELGDSALYLCASSLEPSGNTGELFFGEGSRLTVL.

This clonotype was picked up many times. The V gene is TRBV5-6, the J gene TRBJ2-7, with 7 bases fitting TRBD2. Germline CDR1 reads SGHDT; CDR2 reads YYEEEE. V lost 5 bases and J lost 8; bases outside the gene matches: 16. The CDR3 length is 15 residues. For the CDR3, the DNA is TGTGCCAGCAGGAGCGATAGCGGGTCGGCCGTCAAGCAGTACTTC. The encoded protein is CASRSDSGSAVKQYF.